What follows is one T cell receptor beta chain and its context. The antigen remains unidentified. Here immunoSEQ multiplex PCR was the method, and the copy in TCRdb shows in-frame clones only, minus some. This sample carries about 150,000 clones, approximately 94% of them seen once, and the ten largest clones take about 0.33%. The data derive from a study of OX40 agonist ivuxolimab in advanced cancers. Broader study findings: Dosing at 0.1 to 3.0 mg/kg was accompanied by clonal expansion of CD4+ and CD8+ blood T cells by week 6. Expansion of clones was among the lowest in partial responders at 0.1-3.0 mg/kg.

This clonotype originated in an adult with an advanced solid tumor such as melanoma, head and neck, liver or kidney cancer. This specimen was CD4+ or CD8+ T cells sorted from blood, taken in a trial of the OX40 agonist ivuxolimab.

The CDR3 protein is CASSWGGSGYGYTF. The CDR3 coding sequence is TGTGCCAGCAGCTGGGGGGGGTCCGGGTATGGCTACACCTTC. The rearrangement joins TRBV28 to TRBJ1-2; a weak D match, TRBD1 (5 bases). The V end lost 6 bases, the J end lost 5 bases, and 16 bases lay between the germline ends. The germline V gene has CDR1 MDHEN and CDR2 SYDVKM. The length of the CDR3 is 14 residues.